This T cell receptor beta chain stems from a study of human T cells and chemical hapten exposure (dated by TCRdb to the early 2020s). Broadly, across the study: For sensitization, 2% DPC in acetone was applied to a roughly 2 cm by roughly 2 cm area of upper inner arm skin. Weekly therapeutic DPC doses were additionally applied to the scalp of patients throughout the roughly 23-week study period. Patch tests used Finn chambers with 0.01% DPC on the upper back, scored after 6 days by International Contact Dermatitis Research Group standards. Most of the patients in the cohort were female, and the cohort covered alopecia areata with under or over 50% scalp involvement, alopecia totalis and alopecia universalis. Libraries were combined into a pool for sequencing, and differences in TCR yield between samples came mainly from small differences in library volumes within the pool. The study tracked peripheral blood TCR repertoire changes in vivo during primary and secondary sensitization to the hapten diphenylcyclopropenone (DPC) in alopecia patients. Patient blood was sampled pre-sensitization (week 0) and at 2, 6 and about 24 weeks after DPC sensitization. About 27 alopecia patients gave blood for TCR sequencing at one to four time points (pre-sensitization, 2, 6 and 24 weeks).

Library preparation was by RACE. Sequenced on a NextSeq 500. Library preparation attached unique molecular identifiers to individual cDNA molecules for quantitative, reproducible TCR counting. Each blood RNA sample was used to sequence both TCR alpha and TCR beta chains. The original pipeline was this. Samples had a median of around 92,000 TCRs, with a range from about 23,224 to 750,000. The Decombinator software suite was used to annotate V, J and CDR3 in the TCR reads. To make PS versus PT1 abundance plots, every sample was subsampled to the same number of TCRs (28,000). TCRs were defined as expanded if absent before sensitization and observed at least eight times at the 2-week time point. The public reads were run again by TCRdb, first through fastp at Q25 and then through MiXCR, and only productive beta chains were kept. Every entry covers one CDR3 protein and lists the most common genes and DNA from its rows. For this entry, the V and J calls and clone size follow TCRdb and not the study's own pipeline. The sample has some 400,000 distinct CDR3 sequences on record, around 5.5% of them singletons. The top ten clonotypes cover around 2.6% of the sample.

CDR1 SQVTM and CDR2 ANQGSEA were looked up in the germline V gene. The V end gives up 1 base and the J end 6 bases, leaving 8 bases in the junction not matched to a gene. The CDR3, from cysteine to phenylalanine, totals 15 residues. Just CDR3 DNA is preserved here, 45 bases in frame from base 1. Summary of the overall study and its limitations: DPC sensitization did not change how many TCRs were above 1 in 1000 frequency, and no evidence was found of alterations in global repertoire structure. After repeated subsampling, the strength of the expansion versus patch-test correlation and the threshold at which it became significant changed. All patients had alopecia, a presumed autoimmune disease, so their immune response might differ from that of healthy individuals. Patch test score correlated positively with the number of PT1 expanded TCRs, reaching significance at thresholds 8, 16 and 32 but not at 4. Compared with pre-sensitization or healthy control sets, expanded TCRs formed significantly more large CDR3 similarity clusters, which is consistent with antigen-driven responses.

This sample's time point label indicates: pre-sensitization, week 0. In light of the paper, this sample's treatment or condition label describes: therapeutic diphenylcyclopropenone sensitization with weekly scalp DPC. Blood at each patch-test visit was drawn before the patch test was applied. To be eligible, patients had to be aged 18 to 70, diagnosed with alopecia and judged suitable for DPC therapy, while pregnant patients were excluded. Total RNA was isolated from unfractionated whole blood collected in Tempus Blood RNA tubes. As concerns this clonotype: There is no known antigen for this receptor. Base qualities are missing; no much larger clone stands one base away.

The V and J segments used are TRBV29-1 and TRBJ2-3; TRBD2 fits 9 bases in the junction. The clonotype comes from a woman aged 45-65 years with alopecia areata. Some clones in this sample may be carry-over from other donors' samples. This sample comprised whole blood, obtained in connection with sensitization to the hapten diphenylcyclopropenone (DPC). The CDR3 sequence is CSVEARGGAGDTQYF. The DNA is TGCAGCGTTGAAGCCCGCGGGGGGGCCGGCGATACGCAGTATTTT.